This TCR beta chain was found in a study of T cell changes during pregnancy in multiple sclerosis. Only in-frame clones appear in the TCRdb table, and some are missing; sequencing was by immunoSEQ multiplex PCR. This table has approximately 11,000 clones, around 89% appearing once. CDR1 is LGHNA, CDR2 YSLEER, per germline. The trim removed 0 bases at V and 0 bases at J, leaving 0 bases unmatched. CDR3 length: 16 residues. The rearrangement joins TRBV4-3 to TRBJ2-1; 9 bases line up with TRBD1. The source material was CD8+ T cells from peripheral blood mononuclear cells, sampled in the first trimester of pregnancy. The clonotype comes from a female donor in good health, enrolled as a control in a pregnancy study. The CDR3 here is CASSQETGGSYNEQFF. The CDR3 region has the DNA TGCGCCAGCAGCCAAGAGACAGGGGGCTCCTACAATGAGCAGTTCTTC.